A single sample gave rise to the 11 T cell receptor beta chains below, sequenced in a study of T cell responses to AZD1222 COVID-19 vaccine. The protocol was immunoSEQ multiplex PCR, while the TCRdb copy is restricted to in-frame clones and leaves out a portion. The table includes 180,000 or so clones, around 90% detected once. Sequenced material: peripheral blood, taken 28 days after the second AZD1222 dose. The receptors derive from an adult who received the AZD1222 COVID-19 vaccine.

This chain's CDR3 is CASSPRQGLGNEQFF. CDR3 bases: TGTGCCAGCTCACCAAGACAGGGATTAGGCAATGAGCAGTTCTTC. The chain links TRBV18 to TRBJ2-1; the match to TRBD1 covers 7 bases. The CDR3 loop spans 15 amino acids. CDR1 is KGHSH, CDR2 LQKENI, per germline. The trim removed 2 bases at V and 6 bases at J, leaving 7 bases unmatched.

J is TRBJ2-7 and V is TRBV18; 15 positions match TRBD2. Trimming cost V 5 bases and J 2 bases; bases outside gene matches: 4. The length of the CDR3 is 16 residues. CDR1 KGHSH and CDR2 LQKENI come from the germline V gene. The CDR3 loop reads CASSSGLAGGPYEQYF. CDR3 DNA: TGTGCCAGCTCATCCGGACTAGCGGGAGGGCCCTACGAGCAGTACTTC.

The chain links TRBV25-1 to TRBJ1-6, with D unclear. V was clipped by 2 bases and J by 3 bases, with 8 bases between them. The CDR3 is 15 residues long. Germline V lookup: CDR1 MGHDK, CDR2 SYGVNS. The CDR3 here is CASSELSNYNSPLHF. The CDR3, as DNA: TGTGCCAGCAGTGAACTATCGAACTATAATTCACCCCTCCACTTT.

V usage is TRBV29-1 and J usage is TRBJ2-3, with D possibly matching TRBD1 (6 bases). Germline V lookup: CDR1 SQVTM, CDR2 ANQGSEA. CDR3 length: 14 residues. Deletions cut 3 bases from V and 2 bases from J, with 12 bases between. The DNA of the CDR3 is TGCAGCGTTGATCAACAGGGTTTCACAGATACGCAGTATTTT. Its translation: CSVDQQGFTDTQYF.

The J gene is TRBJ2-7, the V gene TRBV30; 8 bases agree with TRBD2. With 3 bases clipped from V and 7 bases from J, the junction kept 8 bases outside the gene matches. Germline loops: CDR1 GTSNPN, CDR2 SVGIG (reference sequence). This CDR3 spans 13 amino acids. This CDR3 reads CAWRISGTWEQYF. The CDR3 DNA is TGTGCCTGGAGGATTAGCGGGACGTGGGAGCAGTACTTC.

The chain combines TRBV29-1 with TRBJ2-3; D perhaps matches TRBD2 (6 bases). The CDR3 sequence is 13 residues long. V was clipped by 6 bases and J by 2 bases, with 12 bases between them. Germline-derived CDR1 and CDR2 are SQVTM and ANQGSEA. The CDR3 bases are TGCAGCGTGGGAGGTCTTCACACAGATACGCAGTATTTT. It translates to CSVGGLHTDTQYF.

The chain uses TRBV24-1 and TRBJ2-2, with D tentatively TRBD1 (6 bases). Germline V gene data show CDR1 as KGHDR and CDR2 as SFDVKD. V was pared by 2 bases and J by 3 bases, with 15 bases between. CDR3 length equals 17 residues. The CDR3: CATSDWKGGADTGELFF. CDR3 in DNA: TGTGCCACCAGTGATTGGAAAGGGGGTGCGGACACCGGGGAGCTGTTTTTT.

The chain couples TRBV27 to TRBJ1-4; 8 bases fit TRBD1. Per the germline V gene, CDR1 is MNHEY and CDR2 is SMNVEV (reference sequence). After removal of 4 bases from V and 6 bases from J, the junction contained 4 bases not matched to a gene. This CDR3 region has 14 residues. CDR3 sequence reads: CASSWDRKDEKLFF. CDR3 nucleotides: TGTGCCAGCAGTTGGGACAGGAAAGATGAAAAACTGTTTTTT.

This chain joins TRBV10-3 and TRBJ2-5; tentative D call: TRBD1 (6 bases). The CDR3 totals 15 residues. Germline CDR1 ENHRY, CDR2 SYGVKD. V was pared by 5 bases and J by 3 bases, with 16 bases between. The CDR3 reads CAISPSGTTEETQYF. CDR3 in DNA: TGTGCCATCAGTCCATCCGGGACAACAGAAGAGACCCAGTACTTC.

The V call is TRBV6-4, the J call TRBJ2-3; D is unclear. The CDR3 sequence is 15 residues long. Trimming pared 2 bases from V and 0 bases from J, leaving 9 bases between. From germline, CDR1 is MRHNA and CDR2 SNTAGT. Here the CDR3 DNA reads TGTGCCAGCAGTGACAGGCCCGAGAGCACAGATACGCAGTATTTT. Amino acids: CASSDRPESTDTQYF.

This chain connects TRBV7-9 to TRBJ2-7; 7 bases map to TRBD2. V lost 5 bases, J lost 0 bases, and 7 bases stayed unmatched. Germline-derived CDR1 and CDR2 are SEHNR and FQNEAQ (reference sequence). This CDR3 contains 15 residues. Here the CDR3 reads CASSRTSVGSYEQYF. The CDR3 DNA reads as TGTGCCAGCAGCAGAACTAGCGTTGGCTCCTACGAGCAGTACTTC.